This TCR beta chain was documented in a study of CD8+ T cells in alopecia areata. Study results and caveats: Clarity of TCR sharing across patients fell short of that in mice, possibly HLA-related. Greater clonality was observed in lesional scalp samples, especially alopecia totalis/universalis, versus normal scalp. With just one nonresponder, it is still uncertain whether baseline CD8+ expansion relates to response.

This sample's treatment: oral pan-JAK inhibitor, 5-10 mg twice daily. A note on this clone: Its antigen is not known.

This CDR3 is 15 amino acids long. Trimming left V 2 bases short and J 3 bases short, with 8 bases between. Germline V lookup: CDR1 SNHLY, CDR2 FYNNEI. RNA was extracted and reverse transcribed into cDNA as the sequencing template. The protocol was immunoSEQ multiplex PCR, while the TCRdb copy is restricted to in-frame clones and leaves out a portion. The table records about 210,000 clones, about 57% of them present only once. The chain carries TRBV2 and TRBJ2-6; D may be TRBD1 (5 bases). The clonotype originates from a human donor with alopecia areata. The sequencing used CD4+ T cells sorted from blood, collected at week 4, from a patient treated with tofacitinib. This chain's CDR3 is CASSERGFGANVLTF. The DNA for the CDR3 is TGTGCCAGCAGTGAAAGGGGCTTTGGGGCCAACGTCCTGACTTTC.